This TCR beta chain was identified in a study of blood T cell repertoires in COVID-19. Overall study: T cells, B-cell-depleted T cells, or PBMCs provided the cDNA or gDNA that served as material.

Germline-derived CDR1 and CDR2 are SQVTM and ANQGSEA. The CDR3 is 18 amino acids. The junction had 12 bases not matched to a gene; V was cut back by 4 bases and J by 3 bases. Generated by immunoSEQ multiplex PCR, the TCRdb table keeps only in-frame clones and is missing some. This table has approximately 170,000 clones, approximately 90% appearing once. The rearrangement links TRBV29-1 to TRBJ2-6; 10 bases agree with TRBD2. Sequenced sample: peripheral blood. This sequence was found in a man between 25 and 39 years old with acute or convalescent COVID-19. CDR3 sequence reads: CSVGWELAGPGGANVLTF. The CDR3 region has the DNA TGCAGCGTTGGATGGGAACTAGCGGGGCCAGGTGGGGCCAACGTCCTGACTTTC. Full variable domain (outside the CDR3, taken from reference TRBV29-1 and TRBJ2-6): SAVISQKPSRDICQRGTSLTIQCQVDSQVTMMFWYRQQPGQSLTLIATANQGSEATYESGFVIDKFPISRPNLTFSTLTVSNMSPEDSSIYLCSVGWELAGPGGANVLTFGAGSRLTVL.